This T cell receptor beta chain derives from a study of post-analysis software for immune sequencing data. V shed 4 bases and J 3 bases; nucleotides not matched to a gene: 9. CDR1 and CDR2 from the germline V gene are SGHKS and YYEKEE (reference sequence). The CDR3 is 16 amino acids. This clonotype was picked up one time. Its antigen is unknown. Study-wide results and caveats: Five or six TRBV segments were more frequent in patients than controls; TRBV5-6, TRBV5-1 and TRBV20-1 belonged to this group. The authors found that F measure strongly co-clustered same-batch samples.

TCR beta libraries were prepared from cDNA with unique molecular identifiers. TCRdb re-derived calls from the PCR reads in MiXCR, one entry per CDR3 protein. The table lists 650,000 to 900,000 distinct CDR3 sequences, 40% to 55% of them singletons, with roughly 4.4% in the top ten. This TCR was recovered from a girl between 10 and 17 years old with multiple sclerosis. Sequencing used blood. This chain links TRBV5-5 with TRBJ2-7; 11 bases agree with TRBD1. In DNA form, the CDR3 reads TGTGCCAGCAGCGCGACCGGGACAGGGGGTTTCTACGAGCAGTACTTC. This translates into CASSATGTGGFYEQYF.